Sequencing of this T cell receptor beta chain was carried out in a study of blood T cell repertoires in COVID-19. The CDR3 runs to 15 residues. V was trimmed by 5 bases and J by 0 bases, leaving 10 bases between them. The germline V gene has CDR1 WNHNN and CDR2 SYGVQD (reference sequence). This clone was found a few times. TCRdb's table, derived via immunoSEQ multiplex PCR, lists solely in-frame clones and lacks some. In the table there are 150,000 to 160,000 clones, about 89% of which are singletons. Sequenced: peripheral blood. This receptor was obtained from a man aged 50 to 60 with acute or convalescent COVID-19. The J gene is TRBJ2-2, the V gene TRBV10-1, with D perhaps matching TRBD2 (5 bases). CDR3 in amino acids: CASSKADANTGELFF. CDR3 DNA: TGCGCCAGCAGTAAAGCGGACGCGAACACCGGGGAGCTGTTTTTT.